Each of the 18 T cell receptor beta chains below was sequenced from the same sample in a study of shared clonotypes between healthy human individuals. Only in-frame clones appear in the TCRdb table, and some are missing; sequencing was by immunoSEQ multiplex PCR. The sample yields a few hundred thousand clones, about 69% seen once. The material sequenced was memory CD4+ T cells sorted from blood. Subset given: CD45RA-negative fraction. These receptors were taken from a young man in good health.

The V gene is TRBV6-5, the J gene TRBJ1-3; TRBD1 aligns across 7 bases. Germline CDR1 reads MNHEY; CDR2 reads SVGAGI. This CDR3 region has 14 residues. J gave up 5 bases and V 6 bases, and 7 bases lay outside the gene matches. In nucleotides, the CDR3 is TGTGCCAGCAGACGCGAGACAGGGCGAAACACCATATATTTT. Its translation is CASRRETGRNTIYF.

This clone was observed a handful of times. CDR3 coding DNA: TGTGCCACCGGGACAGCCAGGGGCTTGAACACTGAAGCTTTCTTT. Translation gives CATGTARGLNTEAFF. The chain recombines TRBV10-3 with TRBJ1-1; 7 nucleotides agree with TRBD1. CDR3 length equals 15 residues. V was pared by 10 bases and J by 0 bases, with 11 bases of the junction left unmatched. CDR1 and CDR2 from the germline V gene are ENHRY and SYGVKD.

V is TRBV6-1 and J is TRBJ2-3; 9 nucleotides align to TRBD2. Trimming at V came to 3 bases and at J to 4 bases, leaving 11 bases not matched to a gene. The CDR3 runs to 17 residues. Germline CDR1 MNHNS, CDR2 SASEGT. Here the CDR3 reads CASSDWGGRADSDTQYF. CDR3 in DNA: TGTGCCAGCAGTGATTGGGGCGGGAGGGCCGATTCAGATACGCAGTATTTT.

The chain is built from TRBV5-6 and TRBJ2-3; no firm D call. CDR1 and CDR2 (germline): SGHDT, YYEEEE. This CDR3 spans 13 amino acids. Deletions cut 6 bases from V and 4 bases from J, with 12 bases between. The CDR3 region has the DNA TGTGCCAGCAAACCCCAACCAGCAGATACGCAGTATTTT. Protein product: CASKPQPADTQYF.

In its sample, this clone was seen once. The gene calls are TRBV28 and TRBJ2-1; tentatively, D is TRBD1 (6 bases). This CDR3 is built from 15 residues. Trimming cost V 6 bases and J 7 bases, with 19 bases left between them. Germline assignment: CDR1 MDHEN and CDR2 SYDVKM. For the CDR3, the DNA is TGTGCCAGCAGCCCAGCCGGGACAAGGGGTAATGAGCAGTTCTTC. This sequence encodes CASSPAGTRGNEQFF.

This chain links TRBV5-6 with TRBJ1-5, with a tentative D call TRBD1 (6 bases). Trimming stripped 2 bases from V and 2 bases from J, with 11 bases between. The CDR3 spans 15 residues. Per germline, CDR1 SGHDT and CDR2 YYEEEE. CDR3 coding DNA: TGTGCCAGCAGCTTATCGGACAGACGCAATCAGCCCCAGCATTTT. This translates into CASSLSDRRNQPQHF.

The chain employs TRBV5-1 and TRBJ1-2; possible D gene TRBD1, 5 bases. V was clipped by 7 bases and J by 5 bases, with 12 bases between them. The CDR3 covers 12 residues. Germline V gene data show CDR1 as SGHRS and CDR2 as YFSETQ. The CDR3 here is CASGGVGYGYTF. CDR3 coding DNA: TGCGCCAGCGGAGGGGTAGGATATGGCTACACCTTC.

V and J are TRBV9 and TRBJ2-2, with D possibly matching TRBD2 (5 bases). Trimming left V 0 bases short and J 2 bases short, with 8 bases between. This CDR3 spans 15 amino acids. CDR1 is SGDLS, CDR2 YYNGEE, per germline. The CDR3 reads CASSVAGKNTGELFF. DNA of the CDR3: TGTGCCAGCAGCGTAGCGGGGAAAAACACCGGGGAGCTGTTTTTT.

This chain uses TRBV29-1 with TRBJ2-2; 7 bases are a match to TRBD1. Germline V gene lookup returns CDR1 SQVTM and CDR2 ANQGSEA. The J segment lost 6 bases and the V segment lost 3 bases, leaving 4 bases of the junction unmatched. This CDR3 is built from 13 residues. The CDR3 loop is CSVEAQGAGELFF. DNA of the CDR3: TGCAGCGTTGAGGCCCAGGGGGCCGGGGAGCTGTTTTTT.

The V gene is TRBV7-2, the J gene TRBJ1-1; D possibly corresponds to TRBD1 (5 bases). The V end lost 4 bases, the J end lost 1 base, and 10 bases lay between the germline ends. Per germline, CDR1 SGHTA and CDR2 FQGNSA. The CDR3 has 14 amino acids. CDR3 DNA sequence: TGTGCCAGCAGCTCCATGGGACGGAACACTGAAGCTTTCTTT. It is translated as CASSSMGRNTEAFF.

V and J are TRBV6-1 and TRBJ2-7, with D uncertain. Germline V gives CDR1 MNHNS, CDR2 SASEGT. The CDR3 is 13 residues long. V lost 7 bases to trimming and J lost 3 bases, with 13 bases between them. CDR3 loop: CASIQHSGYEQYF. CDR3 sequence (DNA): TGTGCCAGCATTCAGCATTCCGGCTACGAGCAGTACTTC.

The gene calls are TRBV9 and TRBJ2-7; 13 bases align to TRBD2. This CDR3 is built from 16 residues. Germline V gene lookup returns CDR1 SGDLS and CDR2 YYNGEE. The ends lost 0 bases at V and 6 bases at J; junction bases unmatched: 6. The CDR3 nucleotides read TGTGCCAGCAGCGTAGCCGGGACTAGCGGGACGTTCGAGCAGTACTTC. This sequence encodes CASSVAGTSGTFEQYF.

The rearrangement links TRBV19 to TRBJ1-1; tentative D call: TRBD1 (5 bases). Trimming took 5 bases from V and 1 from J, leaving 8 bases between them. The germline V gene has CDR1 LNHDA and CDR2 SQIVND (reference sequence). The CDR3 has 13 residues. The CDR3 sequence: CASSLTGNTEAFF. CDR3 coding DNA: TGTGCCAGTAGTTTAACAGGGAACACTGAAGCTTTCTTT.

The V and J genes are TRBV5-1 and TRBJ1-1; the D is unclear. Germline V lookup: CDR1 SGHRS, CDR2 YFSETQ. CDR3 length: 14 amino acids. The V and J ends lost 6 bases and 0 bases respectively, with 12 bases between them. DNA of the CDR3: TGCGCCAGCACTCCCCTTACAGTGAACACTGAAGCTTTCTTT. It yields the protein CASTPLTVNTEAFF.

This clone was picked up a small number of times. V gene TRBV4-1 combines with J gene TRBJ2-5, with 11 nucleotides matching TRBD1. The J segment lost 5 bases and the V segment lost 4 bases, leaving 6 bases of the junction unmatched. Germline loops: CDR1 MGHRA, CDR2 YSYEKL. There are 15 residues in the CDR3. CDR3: CASSLGQGARETQYF. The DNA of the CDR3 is TGCGCCAGCAGCCTAGGACAGGGGGCGAGGGAGACCCAGTACTTC.

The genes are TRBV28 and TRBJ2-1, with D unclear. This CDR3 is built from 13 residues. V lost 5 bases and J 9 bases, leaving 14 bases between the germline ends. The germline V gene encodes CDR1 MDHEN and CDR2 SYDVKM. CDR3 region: CASSLPRLAEQFF. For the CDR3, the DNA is TGTGCCAGCAGTCTCCCCCGGCTGGCTGAGCAGTTCTTC.

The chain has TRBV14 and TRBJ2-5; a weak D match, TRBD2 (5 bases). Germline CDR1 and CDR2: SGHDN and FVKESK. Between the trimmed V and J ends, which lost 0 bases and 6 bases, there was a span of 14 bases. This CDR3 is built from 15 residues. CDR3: CASSQDKGRGKTQYF. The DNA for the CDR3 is TGTGCCAGCAGCCAAGATAAGGGTAGAGGGAAGACCCAGTACTTC.

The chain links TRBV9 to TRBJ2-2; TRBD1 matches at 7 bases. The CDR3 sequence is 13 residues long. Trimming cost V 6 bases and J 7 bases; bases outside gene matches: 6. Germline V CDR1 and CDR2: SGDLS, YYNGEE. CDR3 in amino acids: CASNRQGSGELFF. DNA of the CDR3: TGTGCCAGCAATAGACAGGGCAGCGGGGAGCTGTTTTTT.